What follows is one TCR beta chain and its context. Its antigen is still unknown. Germline V gives CDR1 SGDLS, CDR2 YYNGEE. The CDR3 is made up of 13 amino acids. V lost 4 bases to trimming and J lost 5 bases, with 11 bases between them. The sample is drawn from a study of identical twins. Only healthy Caucasians were enrolled as donors. Through template switching, a universal primer site was introduced, and the cDNA contained unique molecular identifiers. TCRdb independently ran MiXCR on the 5' RACE reads; one entry per CDR3 protein. The sample comprises 640,000 or so distinct CDR3 sequences, 5.5% to 6.5% of which are singletons, and approximately 2% rests with the top ten. General observations from the study: One should note that invariant MAIT and iNKT cells could partly confound zero-insertion analyses. Findings came from cross-sectional statistics, without long-term follow-up of donors.

The V gene is TRBV9, the J gene TRBJ2-3; unclear D gene. The sample comprised naive T cells sorted from blood. The clonotype was recovered from a young man in good health. The CDR3 DNA is TGTGCCAGCAGCCAGGCCGACCGAGATACGCAGTATTTT. Protein product: CASSQADRDTQYF.